Listed below are T cell receptor beta chains from one sample, sequenced in a study of blood T cell repertoires in COVID-19. The table came from immunoSEQ multiplex PCR; TCRdb's copy has only in-frame clones and leaves some out. The profile covers over 300,000 clones, with nearly 90% appearing a single time and 6% to 7.5% taken by the ten largest. Sequencing was done on a sample of peripheral blood. All receptors come from a man between 18 and 35 years old with active or convalescent COVID-19. CDR3s include the opening cysteine and the closing phenylalanine or tryptophan. The order of the fields is D gene, clone size, V gene, J gene, CDR3 protein, CDR3 DNA. D genes are given only for firm matches. The size field is filled for only some rows; it gives once, few, many or a size class.

.	.	TRBV4-2	TRBJ2-3	CASSRKEGATDTQYF	TGTGCCAGCAGCCGCAAAGAGGGCGCCACAGATACGCAGTATTTT
TRBD1	.	TRBV10-3	TRBJ2-1	CANHPGPGQGLVEQFF	TGTGCCAACCACCCCGGGCCGGGACAGGGTCTTGTTGAGCAGTTCTTC
TRBD2	.	TRBV14	TRBJ2-2	CASSFGLAGVGTGELFF	TGTGCCAGCAGCTTTGGACTAGCGGGAGTTGGCACCGGGGAGCTGTTTTTT
.	.	TRBV6-5	TRBJ1-5	CASRTTGGNQPQHF	TGTGCCAGCAGGACGACAGGCGGCAATCAGCCCCAGCATTTT
TRBD1	.	TRBV18	TRBJ1-1	CASSRRTGGPTEAFF	TGTGCCAGCTCACGACGGACAGGGGGTCCCACTGAAGCTTTCTTT
TRBD1	.	TRBV28	TRBJ2-1	CASSTDRRGFNYNEQFF	TGTGCCAGCAGTACTGACCGCAGGGGGTTCAACTACAATGAGCAGTTCTTC
.	.	TRBV30	TRBJ1-2	CAWRTRVGDYGYTF	TGTGCCTGGAGAACCAGGGTTGGGGACTATGGCTACACCTTC
.	.	TRBV6-5	TRBJ2-6	CASISSGANVLTF	TGTGCCAGCATTAGCTCTGGGGCCAACGTCCTGACTTTC
TRBD2	.	TRBV27	TRBJ2-7	CASSTSGSYEQYF	TGTGCCAGCAGTACTAGCGGGAGCTACGAGCAGTACTTC
.	.	TRBV7-9	TRBJ1-2	CASSLAGGDGYTF	TGTGCCAGCAGCTTAGCAGGGGGAGACGGCTACACCTTC
TRBD1	.	TRBV19	TRBJ1-2	CASRQTGTGTGVYYGYTF	TGTGCCAGCAGACAGACCGGCACCGGGACAGGTGTTTACTATGGCTACACCTTC
.	few	TRBV28	TRBJ1-6	CASSFLIVDRRNSPLHF	TGTGCCAGCAGTTTCTTAATTGTAGACAGGAGAAATTCACCCCTCCACTTT
.	few	TRBV6-4	TRBJ2-1	CASSDSPGNEQFF	TGTGCCAGCAGTGACTCGCCCGGGAATGAGCAGTTCTTC
.	.	TRBV12-5	TRBJ2-7	CASERGSYEQYF	TGTGCTAGTGAAAGGGGCAGCTACGAGCAGTACTTC
.	.	TRBV7-3	TRBJ1-1	CASSTSGQVTEAFF	TGTGCCAGCAGCACGTCGGGACAAGTCACTGAAGCTTTCTTT
.	.	TRBV27	TRBJ2-7	CASSLDRSYEQYF	TGTGCCAGCAGTTTAGACAGGTCGTACGAGCAGTACTTC
TRBD1	.	TRBV9	TRBJ1-3	CASSVGTGHLSGNTIYF	TGTGCCAGCAGCGTAGGGACAGGGCACCTCTCTGGAAACACCATATATTTT
.	.	TRBV21-1	TRBJ1-1	CASSKDRVPWGRGYTEAFF	TGTGCCAGCAGCAAAGATCGGGTCCCTTGGGGCAGGGGGTACACTGAAGCTTTCTTT
.	.	TRBV5-1	TRBJ1-2	CASRETPRRSYGYTF	TGCGCCAGCAGGGAAACCCCCCGGAGAAGCTATGGCTACACCTTC
.	.	TRBV28	TRBJ2-2	CASTSSHTGELFF	TGTGCCAGCACTTCTAGCCACACCGGGGAGCTGTTTTTT
TRBD1	.	TRBV7-8	TRBJ1-4	CASRFSRGRGGATNEKLFF	TGTGCCAGCAGATTTAGCAGGGGGCGCGGAGGAGCAACTAATGAAAAACTGTTTTTT
.	.	TRBV6-2/TRBV6-3	TRBJ2-2	CASSYSQGLDTGELFF	TGTGCCAGCAGTTACTCCCAGGGTCTAGACACCGGGGAGCTGTTTTTT
TRBD2	.	TRBV24-1	TRBJ2-2	CATRTSGGSTGELFF	TGTGCCACTCGGACTAGCGGGGGTTCCACCGGGGAGCTGTTTTTT
TRBD2	.	TRBV28	TRBJ2-7	CASSSHRSSGGSGGSYEQYF	TGTGCCAGCAGTTCCCACCGCAGTAGCGGGGGGTCAGGGGGATCCTACGAGCAGTACTTC
.	.	TRBV29-1	TRBJ2-7	CSVVLQGRSYEQYF	TGCAGCGTTGTCCTCCAGGGGCGCTCCTACGAGCAGTACTTC
.	once	TRBV28	TRBJ1-2	CASSLTGRIAYGYTF	TGTGCCAGCAGTCTCACAGGGCGGATCGCCTATGGCTACACCTTC
TRBD2	.	TRBV7-3	TRBJ2-3	CASSPRGSGGISTDTQYF	TGTGCCAGCAGCCCCCGAGGTAGCGGGGGGATAAGCACAGATACGCAGTATTTT
.	.	TRBV6-2/TRBV6-3	TRBJ2-7	CASSRRGEQYF	TGTGCCAGCAGCCGGAGGGGCGAGCAGTACTTC
TRBD2	.	TRBV5-1	TRBJ2-7	CASSFGTRGAYEQYF	TGCGCCAGCAGCTTTGGGACGCGGGGGGCATACGAGCAGTACTTC
.	.	TRBV4-1	TRBJ1-2	CASSQVGGGHYGYTF	TGCGCCAGCAGCCAAGTAGGGGGGGGGCACTATGGCTACACCTTC
.	.	TRBV9	TRBJ2-7	CASSFPGSPNEQYF	TGTGCCAGCAGCTTCCCCGGGAGTCCCAACGAGCAGTACTTC
.	.	TRBV7-9	TRBJ2-7	CASSLAGSGEQYF	TGTGCCAGCAGCTTAGCCGGGAGCGGCGAGCAGTACTTC
TRBD1	few	TRBV4-3	TRBJ1-5	CASSQDRGDQPQHF	TGCGCCAGCAGCCAGGACAGGGGAGATCAGCCCCAGCATTTT
TRBD1	.	TRBV7-8	TRBJ1-5	CASSSEQGAHQPQHF	TGTGCCAGCAGCTCCGAACAGGGGGCCCATCAGCCCCAGCATTTT
.	.	TRBV7-2	TRBJ1-1	CASNPRWGGGTEAFF	TGTGCCAGCAACCCAAGATGGGGAGGAGGGACTGAAGCTTTCTTT
TRBD2	.	TRBV28	TRBJ2-3	CASNNRLAGAGDTQYF	TGTGCCAGCAACAACCGACTAGCGGGAGCGGGAGATACGCAGTATTTT
TRBD2	.	TRBV11-2	TRBJ2-7	CASSSTSGGAASEQYF	TGTGCCAGCAGCTCGACTAGCGGGGGGGCTGCTTCTGAGCAGTACTTC
TRBD2	.	TRBV7-8	TRBJ2-7	CASSSGGLAVLEQYF	TGTGCCAGCAGCTCCGGTGGACTAGCGGTTCTCGAGCAGTACTTC
.	.	TRBV28	TRBJ2-7	CASSLSTGSSYEQYF	TGTGCCAGCAGTTTGTCCACAGGGAGCTCCTACGAGCAGTACTTC
TRBD1	.	TRBV6-6	TRBJ2-7	CASSKGQAYEQYF	TGTGCCAGCAGTAAGGGACAGGCCTACGAGCAGTACTTC
.	.	TRBV5-8	TRBJ2-7	CASIDLNDLYEQYF	TGTGCCAGCATCGACCTGAACGACTTATACGAGCAGTACTTC
.	few	TRBV23-1	TRBJ1-5	CASSQSPGFWGEQSQPQHF	TGCGCCAGCAGTCAATCACCAGGGTTTTGGGGCGAGCAGAGTCAGCCCCAGCATTTT
TRBD2	.	TRBV27	TRBJ2-2	CASMLLAGGRTGELFF	TGTGCCAGCATGTTGCTAGCGGGGGGGCGCACCGGGGAGCTGTTTTTT